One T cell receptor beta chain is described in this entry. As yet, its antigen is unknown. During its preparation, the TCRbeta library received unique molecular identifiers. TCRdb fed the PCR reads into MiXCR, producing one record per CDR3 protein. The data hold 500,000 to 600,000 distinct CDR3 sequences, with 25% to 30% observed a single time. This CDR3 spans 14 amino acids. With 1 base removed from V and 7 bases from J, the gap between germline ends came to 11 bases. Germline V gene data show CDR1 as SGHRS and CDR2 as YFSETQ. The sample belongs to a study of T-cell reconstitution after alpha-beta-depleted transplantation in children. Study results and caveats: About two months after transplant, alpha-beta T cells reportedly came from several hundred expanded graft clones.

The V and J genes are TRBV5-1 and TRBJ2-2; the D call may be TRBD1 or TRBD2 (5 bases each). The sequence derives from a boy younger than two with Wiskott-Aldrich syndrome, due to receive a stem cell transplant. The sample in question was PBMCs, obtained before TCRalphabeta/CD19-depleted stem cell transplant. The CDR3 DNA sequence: TGCGCCAGCAGCTTGTTCTTGAGGGGCGGGGAGCTGTTTTTT. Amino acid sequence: CASSLFLRGGELFF.